This T cell receptor (beta chain) was identified in a study of brain metastases from non-small cell lung cancer. This clone was counted a few times. CDR3 length: 15 residues. Germline V gives CDR1 LNHDA, CDR2 SQIVND (reference sequence). The junction had 9 bases not matched to a gene; V was cut back by 5 bases and J by 4 bases. Sequencing was performed with immunoSEQ multiplex PCR; in TCRdb, only in-frame clones are kept and a portion is missing. The sample shows roughly 2,100 clones, under 90% of them seen only once. The chain carries TRBV19 and TRBJ2-5, with 8 bases identical to TRBD2. Sequences were obtained from tumor-adjacent normal tissue. This TCR was sampled from a donor aged 40 or over with non-small cell lung cancer. In nucleotides, the CDR3 is TGTGCCAGTAGTGTTCTAGCGGGTGGGGGAGAGACCCAGTACTTC. Translating it yields CASSVLAGGGETQYF. Full variable domain (rest looked up from reference TRBV19 and TRBJ2-5): DGGITQSPKYLFRKEGQNVTLSCEQNLNHDAMYWYRQDPGQGLRLIYYSQIVNDFQKGDIAEGYSVSREKKESFPLTVTSAQKNPTAFYLCASSVLAGGGETQYFGPGTRLLVL.